Ten or more counts support the clone carrying this T cell receptor beta chain. The sample originates from a study of T-cell reconstitution after alpha-beta-depleted transplantation in children. The TCRbeta library was prepared with unique molecular identifiers. In TCRdb, the PCR reads were re-called with MiXCR into one record per CDR3 protein. Here the sample spans 150,000 to 200,000 distinct CDR3 sequences, about 14% being singletons. Germline loops: CDR1 SGHRS, CDR2 YFSETQ. V trimming: 1 base; J trimming: 2 bases; junction bases outside the gene matches: 9. This CDR3 has 17 amino acids. The clonotype was recovered from a human donor who donated a stem cell graft to a child with acute lymphoblastic leukemia. This specimen was PBMCs from the stem cell graft donor, taken from the stem cell graft. This chain uses TRBV5-1 with TRBJ2-7, with 10 bases that match TRBD2. The DNA of the CDR3 is TGCGCCAGCAGCTTGCGAAAGACTAGCGGGCTTACCTACGAGCAGTACTTC. Its translation is CASSLRKTSGLTYEQYF.